This TCR beta chain was sequenced for a study of control samples from healthy donors and cancer patients (dated by TCRdb to about 2020). As concerns this clone: Its antigen is currently not known. No base quality values were provided; no much bigger clone lies one nucleotide off.

The CDR3 measures 13 amino acids from cysteine to phenylalanine. Only the CDR3 DNA stays, 39 bases, in frame from base 1. Trimming removed 3 bases from V and 6 bases from J; the gene matches leave 3 bases unexplained. Library generation was performed with the immunoSEQ multiplex PCR assay. TCRdb took this table from immuneACCESS and kept in-frame rearrangements with V and J called. Such tables lack part of the clones; where checked against another copy, unresolved V genes explain under half of the gap, and the rest is unexplained. This sample is represented by about 140,000 clones; 75% to 95% of them were singletons. The ten largest clonotypes hold under 9% of the sample.

This TCR came from a young man in good health. The chain was built from TRBV12-3 or TRBV12-4 and TRBJ1-2, with 8 junctional bases fitting TRBD1. The sequenced material came from blood. For the CDR3, the sequence is CASSFAGGDGYTF. The base sequence is TGTGCCAGCAGTTTCGCAGGGGGCGATGGCTACACCTTC.